The 10 T cell receptor beta chains given below trace back to one sample, sequenced in a study of cytomegalovirus exposure and HLA in healthy donors. The PCR used 60 Vbeta and 13 Jbeta primers. Sequencing used immunoSEQ multiplex PCR; TCRdb keeps in-frame clones, though not all of them. Among some 130,000 clones listed, around 81% were seen once. The sample comprised PBMCs. These receptors originate from a man between 18 and 35 years old in good health and CMV-seronegative.

This sequence joins TRBV21-1 and TRBJ2-3; TRBD2, the table's D call, lacks a check against the DNA. TRBV21-1 is a known pseudogene. This CDR3 spans 20 amino acids. CDR3: CASSSPGTQPAPDSTDTQYF. CDR3 in DNA: TGTGCCAGCAGCTCCCCCGGGACTCAACCTGCACCCGATAGCACAGATACGCAGTATTTT.

This clone showed up just once. V and J are TRBV7-2 and TRBJ2-3, with 9 bases identical to TRBD2. Germline CDR1 SGHTA, CDR2 FQGNSA. V gave up 5 bases and J gave up 7 bases; unmatched junction bases: 16. The CDR3 has 17 residues. CDR3 region: CASSPTVAGGLGNTQYF. The CDR3 DNA is TGTGCCAGCAGCCCCACCGTGGCGGGGGGGCTCGGGAATACGCAGTATTTT.

The chain employs TRBV6-6 and TRBJ1-5; 7 bases are a match to TRBD1. This CDR3 has 16 amino acids. Germline V gene lookup returns CDR1 MNHNY and CDR2 SVGAGI (reference sequence). Trimming removed 4 bases from V and 2 bases from J; junction bases left unmatched: 8. The CDR3, as DNA: TGTGCCAGCAGTTCAAGAGACAGGGTGGGCAATCAGCCCCAGCATTTT. The encoded protein is CASSSRDRVGNQPQHF.

This chain joins TRBV30 and TRBJ1-2; TRBD1 might be the D (6 bases). Germline values: CDR1 GTSNPN, CDR2 SVGIG (reference sequence). The germline V and J ends were trimmed by 2 bases and 8 bases, with 15 bases remaining between them. This CDR3 has 13 residues. The CDR3: CAWSSGAGDGYTF. The CDR3 DNA is TGTGCCTGGAGTTCCGGGGCAGGGGACGGCTACACCTTC.

This chain connects TRBV11-3 to TRBJ2-7, with 8 bases identical to TRBD1. J was trimmed by 6 bases and V by 5 bases; bases with no gene match: 9. CDR1 is SGHNT and CDR2 is YENEEA in the germline V gene. The CDR3 consists of 14 residues. CDR3 coding DNA: TGTGCCAGCAGCAGCGGACAGGGTTTGGGCGAGCAGTACTTC. Protein: CASSSGQGLGEQYF.

The chain joins TRBV6-1 to TRBJ2-7; no firm D call. The CDR3 length is 12 residues. Germline CDR1 is MNHNS and CDR2 is SASEGT. Trimming took 4 bases from V and 1 from J, leaving 5 bases between them. CDR3 region: CASSVSSYEQYF. The CDR3 DNA follows: TGTGCCAGCAGTGTGAGTTCCTACGAGCAGTACTTC.

The rearrangement joins TRBV28 to TRBJ2-7, with no clear D. V lost 1 base and J 6 bases, leaving 13 bases between the germline ends. The CDR3 contains 14 residues. Per the germline V gene, CDR1 is MDHEN and CDR2 is SYDVKM. CDR3 protein: CASSLFLTATEQYF. CDR3 nucleotides: TGTGCCAGCAGTTTATTTTTGACTGCCACCGAGCAGTACTTC.

The rearrangement links TRBV9 to TRBJ2-5; 8 bases line up with TRBD2. CDR1 SGDLS and CDR2 YYNGEE come from the germline V gene. This CDR3 is built from 16 residues. The J segment lost 1 base and the V segment lost 3 bases, leaving 8 bases of the junction unmatched. CDR3 DNA sequence: TGTGCCAGCAGCGCCGCTCCTACTAGCGGCCAAGAGACCCAGTACTTC. This codes for CASSAAPTSGQETQYF.

This rearrangement joins TRBV6-6 to TRBJ1-1, with D maybe TRBD1 (5 bases). The CDR3 is 15 amino acids. Germline V lookup: CDR1 MNHNY, CDR2 SVGAGI (reference sequence). Trimming pared 0 bases from V and 4 bases from J, leaving 12 bases between. CDR3 bases: TGTGCCAGCAGTTACTCGAGCGGGGGAATCACTGAAGCTTTCTTT. Its protein product is CASSYSSGGITEAFF.

This clone was seen more than once but under ten times. The gene calls are TRBV7-8 and TRBJ2-2; D is undetermined. The CDR3 runs 13 residues. The germline V gene encodes CDR1 SGHVS and CDR2 FQNEAQ. Trimming pared 5 bases from V and 5 bases from J, leaving 9 bases between. CDR3 amino acids: CASSPKRTGELFF. In DNA, the CDR3 is TGTGCCAGCAGCCCGAAGAGAACCGGGGAGCTGTTTTTT.